This TCR beta chain was profiled in a study of shared clonotypes between healthy human individuals. About the study: Each donor contributed plates that comprised three CD4 naive, three CD4 memory, two CD8 naive and one CD8 memory.

Authors' processing steps: As immunoSEQ supplied junction-only sequences (without quality scores), filtering differed. The protocol was immunoSEQ multiplex PCR, while the TCRdb copy is restricted to in-frame clones and leaves out a portion. The V and J calls and clone size were taken over from that table, and D and trimming were inferred from the DNA. The sample lists some 2,500,000 clones, around 93% occurring once. Within Nashville, Tennessee resided all donors, each a Caucasian adult. Germline V gene lookup returns CDR1 SGHTS and CDR2 YDEGEE. Trimming stripped 2 bases from V and 4 bases from J, with 7 bases between. The CDR3 is made up of 13 amino acids.

This rearrangement joins TRBV5-8 to TRBJ2-4; D is undetermined. The receptor was isolated from a man aged 18 to 29 in good health. Some clones in this sample may be carry-over from other donors' samples. Sequenced sample: naive CD4+ T cells from PBMCs. Subset specified: CD45RA+ positively selected. CDR3 amino acids: CASSLRQKNIQYF. The CDR3 DNA follows: TGTGCCAGCAGCTTACGTCAGAAAAACATTCAGTACTTC.